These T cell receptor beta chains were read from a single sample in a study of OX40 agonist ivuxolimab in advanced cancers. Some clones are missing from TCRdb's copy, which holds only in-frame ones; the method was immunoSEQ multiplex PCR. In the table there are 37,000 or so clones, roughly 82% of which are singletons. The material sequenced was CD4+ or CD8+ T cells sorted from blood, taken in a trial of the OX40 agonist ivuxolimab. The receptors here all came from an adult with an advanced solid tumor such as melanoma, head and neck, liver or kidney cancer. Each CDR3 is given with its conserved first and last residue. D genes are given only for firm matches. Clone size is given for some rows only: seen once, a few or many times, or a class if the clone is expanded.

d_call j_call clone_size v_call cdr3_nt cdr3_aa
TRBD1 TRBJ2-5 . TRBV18 TGTGCCAGCTCACGGGGGACAGGCGCCCAAGAGACCCAGTACTTC CASSRGTGAQETQYF
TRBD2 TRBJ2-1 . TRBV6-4 TGTGCCAGCAGTCCGCAGGGGTGGGCACTAGCGGGGAGAAATGAGCAGTTCTTC CASSPQGWALAGRNEQFF
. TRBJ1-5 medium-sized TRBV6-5 TGTGCCAGCAGTTTCTCAGGGAGCAATCAGCCCCAGCATTTT CASSFSGSNQPQHF
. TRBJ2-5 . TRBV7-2 TGTGCCAGCAGCTTCGGACAGTTAAAAGAGACCCAGTACTTC CASSFGQLKETQYF
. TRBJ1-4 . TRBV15 TGTGCCACCAGGCAACATCATAATGAAAAACTGTTTTTT CATRQHHNEKLFF
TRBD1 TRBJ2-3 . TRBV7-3 TGTGCCAGCAGCTGGACAGGATACAGCACAGATACGCAGTATTTT CASSWTGYSTDTQYF
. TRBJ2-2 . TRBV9 TGTGCCAGCAGCACACGGGCTCCGGCCACCGGGGAGCTGTTTTTT CASSTRAPATGELFF
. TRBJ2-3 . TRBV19 TGTGCCAGTAGTATTGGGGAAGGGGATGGAACAGATACGCAGTATTTT CASSIGEGDGTDTQYF
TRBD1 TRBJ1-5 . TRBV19 TGTGCCAGTAACCCGAACGACAGGGGGAAAAATCAGCCCCAGCATTTT CASNPNDRGKNQPQHF
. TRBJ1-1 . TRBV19 TGTGCCAGTAGTAACTTCGGAACCTCGATGAACACTGAAGCTTTCTTT CASSNFGTSMNTEAFF
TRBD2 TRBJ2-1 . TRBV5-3 TGTGCCAGAAGCGGGACTAGAAACAATGAGCAGTTCTTC CARSGTRNNEQFF
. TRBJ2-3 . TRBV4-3 TGCGCCAGCAGCCAAGATGGGGTTACAGATACGCAGTATTTT CASSQDGVTDTQYF
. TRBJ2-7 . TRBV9 TGTGCCAGCAGCCCCCGGGACGGAACCTACGAGCAGTACTTC CASSPRDGTYEQYF
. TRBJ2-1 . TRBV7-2 TGTGCCAGCAGCTCTAGACGGGTGGGCTTGTACAATGAGCAGTTCTTC CASSSRRVGLYNEQFF
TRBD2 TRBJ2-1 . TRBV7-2 TGTGCCAGCAGCCCCAGTATTGGAAGCGGTAGCGGGAGACACAATGAGCAGTTCTTC CASSPSIGSGSGRHNEQFF
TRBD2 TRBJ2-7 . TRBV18 TGTGCCAGCTCTCCCGGGTCGGGGGGGTCCTCCTACGAGCAGTACTTC CASSPGSGGSSYEQYF
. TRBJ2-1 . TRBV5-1 TGCGCCAGCAGCGCGGACGGATGGGTCTACAATGAGCAGTTCTTC CASSADGWVYNEQFF
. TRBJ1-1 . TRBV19 TGTGCCAGTAGTATCGCGGCCGGCCTGGGGACGGAAGCTTTCTTT CASSIAAGLGTEAFF
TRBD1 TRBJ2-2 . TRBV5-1 TGCGCCAGCAAGGGGACAGAGGTCACCGGGGAGCTGTTTTTT CASKGTEVTGELFF
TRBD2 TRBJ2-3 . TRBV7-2 TGTGCCAGCAGCTTAAGTGTGACTAGCGGGGGGCGAGATACGCAGTATTTT CASSLSVTSGGRDTQYF
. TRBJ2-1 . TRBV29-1 TGCAGCGTTGAATGGGGTTACAATGAGCAGTTCTTC CSVEWGYNEQFF
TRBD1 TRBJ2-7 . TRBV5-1 TGCGCCAGCAGCTTGGGCGGGACAGGGGGTCTCGAGCAGTACTTC CASSLGGTGGLEQYF
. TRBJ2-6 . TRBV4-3 TGCGCCAGCAGCCAAGGGGCAGGGGGGACGGGGGCCAACGTCCTGACTTTC CASSQGAGGTGANVLTF
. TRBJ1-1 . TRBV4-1 TGCGCCAGCAGCCAAGGGCTACGGGGGGGACCTGAAGCTTTCTTT CASSQGLRGGPEAFF
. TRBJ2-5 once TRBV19 TGTGCCAGTAGTGCCTCAGGGACACCAACACAAGAGACCCAGTACTTC CASSASGTPTQETQYF
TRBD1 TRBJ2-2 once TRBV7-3 TGTGCCAGCAGCTTGAGGACAGGGGGTAACACCGGGGAGCTGTTTTTT CASSLRTGGNTGELFF
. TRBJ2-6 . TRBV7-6 TGTGCCAGCAGCTTAGGGGCCCCGGGAGGGGCCAACGTCCTGACTTTC CASSLGAPGGANVLTF
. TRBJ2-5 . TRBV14 TGTGCCAGCAGCCGGGACTTCCAAGAGACCCAGTACTTC CASSRDFQETQYF
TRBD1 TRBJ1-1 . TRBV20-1 TGCAGTGCTCACAGGGGGCTGGAAGCTTTCTTT CSAHRGLEAFF
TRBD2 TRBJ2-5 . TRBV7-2 TGTGCCAGCAGCTTTGGACTTAGCGGGGGCGTGGAGACCCAGTACTTC CASSFGLSGGVETQYF
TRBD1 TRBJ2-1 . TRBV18 TGTGCCAGCTCACCTGGACAGGGATTGGATGAGCAGTTCTTC CASSPGQGLDEQFF
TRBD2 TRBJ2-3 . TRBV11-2 TGTGCCAGCAGCACCGGACTAGCGGGGGACGTGGATACGCAGTATTTT CASSTGLAGDVDTQYF
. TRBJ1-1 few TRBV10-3 TGTGCCACAGCAGGGGTCGACACTGAAGCTTTCTTT CATAGVDTEAFF
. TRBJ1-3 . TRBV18 TGTGCCAGCTCACGAGAAGGTCAGGCTGGAAACACCATATATTTT CASSREGQAGNTIYF
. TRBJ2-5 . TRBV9 TGTGCCAGCAGCCAGGAAATAGCGGGGCGACAGGGACAGTACTTC CASSQEIAGRQGQYF
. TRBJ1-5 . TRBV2 TGTGCCAGCAGGGAGGCCGGGCCCCAGCATTTT CASREAGPQHF
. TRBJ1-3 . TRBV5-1 TGCGCCAGCAGCCCCCACCCTCGGGCAGACTCTGGAAACACCATATATTTT CASSPHPRADSGNTIYF
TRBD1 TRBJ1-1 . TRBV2 TGTGCCAGCAGTGCCCCTAGACAGGGGGGGACTGAAGCTTTCTTT CASSAPRQGGTEAFF
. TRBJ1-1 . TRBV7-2 TGTGCCAGCAGCCCCATAGGGGGAGATTCTGAAGCTTTCTTT CASSPIGGDSEAFF
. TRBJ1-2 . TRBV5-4 TGTGCCAGCAGCTTGCAGGGCACTAACTATGGCTACACCTTC CASSLQGTNYGYTF
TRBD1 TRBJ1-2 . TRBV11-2 TGTGCCAGCAGCTTAGCGGGACAGCGTATCGGCTACACCTTC CASSLAGQRIGYTF
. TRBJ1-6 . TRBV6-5 TGTGCCAGCAGTTCTCCAGGGCTAGCCTATAATTCACCCCTCCACTTT CASSSPGLAYNSPLHF
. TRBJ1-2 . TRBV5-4 TGTGCCAGCAGCTTGAGGGGTCTGGTCGGCTATGGCTACACCTTC CASSLRGLVGYGYTF
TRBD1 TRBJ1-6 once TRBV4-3 TGCGCCAGCAGCCAAGCACAGGGGACACCCCTCCACTTT CASSQAQGTPLHF
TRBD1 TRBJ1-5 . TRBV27 TGTGCCAGCAGTGCCGGGACAGGGTGGGGACAGCCCCAGCATTTT CASSAGTGWGQPQHF
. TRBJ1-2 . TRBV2 TGTGCCAGCAGCGACTCCGACGCAGGGGGCTACACCTTC CASSDSDAGGYTF
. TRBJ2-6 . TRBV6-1 TGTGCCAGCAGTGTTGATGGTCGAATTACCTCTGGGGCCAACGTCCTGACTTTC CASSVDGRITSGANVLTF
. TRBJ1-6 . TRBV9 TGTGCCAGCAGCGTCCACCCCAACTCCTATAATTCACCCCTCCACTTT CASSVHPNSYNSPLHF
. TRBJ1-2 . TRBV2 TGTGCCAGCAGTCCGGAACAGACCTATGGCTACACCTTC CASSPEQTYGYTF
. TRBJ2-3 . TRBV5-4 TGTGCCAGCAACCCAGGGAGGGGGCCCCTATTCACAGATACGCAGTATTTT CASNPGRGPLFTDTQYF
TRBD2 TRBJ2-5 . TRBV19 TGTGCCAGCAGACTAGCGGGGGCTGGGCAAGAGACCCAGTACTTC CASRLAGAGQETQYF
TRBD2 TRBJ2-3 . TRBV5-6 TGTGCCAGCAGTCGGGACTACAGCACAGATACGCAGTATTTT CASSRDYSTDTQYF
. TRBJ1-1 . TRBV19 TGTGCCAGTAGGATGGGGCGCCCGGAGGCTGAAGCTTTCTTT CASRMGRPEAEAFF
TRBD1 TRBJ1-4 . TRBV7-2 TGTGCCAGCAGCTCCTCAGGGGGCGTTGAAAAACTGTTTTTT CASSSSGGVEKLFF
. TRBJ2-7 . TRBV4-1 TGCGCCAGCAGCCAAGACGGGGGGCTCGGGGTGGTATACGAGCAGTACTTC CASSQDGGLGVVYEQYF
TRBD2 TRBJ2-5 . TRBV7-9 TGTGCCAGCAGCCCGGGGGGGCGCGTGATTGAGACCCAGTACTTC CASSPGGRVIETQYF
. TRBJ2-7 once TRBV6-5 TGTGCCAGCACCCCGTCCCGAGAGTTCTACGAGCAGTACTTC CASTPSREFYEQYF
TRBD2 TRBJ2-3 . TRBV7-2 TGTGCCAGCAGCGTCCTAGCGGGGGGGATCTGGGATACGCAGTATTTT CASSVLAGGIWDTQYF